These T cell receptor beta chains were read from a single sample in a study of T cell responses to AZD1222 COVID-19 vaccine. Sequencing was performed with immunoSEQ multiplex PCR; in TCRdb, only in-frame clones are kept and a portion is missing. The sample consists of over 45,000 clones, approximately 85% of them appearing once. This sample comprised peripheral blood, obtained on day 0 of AZD1222 vaccination. The receptors here all came from an adult in good health. CDR3s include the opening cysteine and the closing phenylalanine or tryptophan. Fields, in order: V gene, D gene, J gene, clone size, CDR3 DNA, CDR3 protein. The D gene is left open where the match is weak. A row's size may be missing; if present it is once, few, many or a size class.

v_gene: TRBV27; d_gene: TRBD2; j_gene: TRBJ2-5; abundance: -; CDR3nt: TGTGCCAGCAGTTCCCTCGGACTAGCGGGGATAGTAGGAGAGACCCAGTACTTC; CDR3aa: CASSSLGLAGIVGETQYF
v_gene: TRBV5-1; d_gene: -; j_gene: TRBJ1-2; abundance: -; CDR3nt: TGCGCCAGCAGCTTGGCCTCGACCGGGGGCTACACCTTC; CDR3aa: CASSLASTGGYTF
v_gene: TRBV6-5; d_gene: -; j_gene: TRBJ1-4; abundance: -; CDR3nt: TGTGCCAGCAGTTACTCGAGGGAGCGGGGTGAAAAACTGTTTTTT; CDR3aa: CASSYSRERGEKLFF
v_gene: TRBV28; d_gene: -; j_gene: TRBJ1-2; abundance: -; CDR3nt: TGTGCCAGCACTATTGGGCGGAACTATGGCTACACCTTC; CDR3aa: CASTIGRNYGYTF
v_gene: TRBV9; d_gene: -; j_gene: TRBJ1-6; abundance: -; CDR3nt: TGTGCCAGCAGCGTTGGGGCCCTGCGGTCACCCCTCCACTTT; CDR3aa: CASSVGALRSPLHF
v_gene: TRBV6-4; d_gene: -; j_gene: TRBJ2-3; abundance: -; CDR3nt: TGTGCCAGCAGTGACACTAGTGGGCAGGATACGCAGTATTTT; CDR3aa: CASSDTSGQDTQYF
v_gene: TRBV30; d_gene: -; j_gene: TRBJ1-3; abundance: -; CDR3nt: TGTGCCTGGAGTCGGGGACACCGAGACTCTGGAAACACCATATATTTT; CDR3aa: CAWSRGHRDSGNTIYF
v_gene: TRBV5-6; d_gene: -; j_gene: TRBJ2-7; abundance: -; CDR3nt: TGTGCCAGCAGCTTGATAAGCGGATACACCTACGAGCAGTACTTC; CDR3aa: CASSLISGYTYEQYF
v_gene: TRBV11-2; d_gene: -; j_gene: TRBJ2-7; abundance: once; CDR3nt: TGTGCCAGCAGCTCGACCCGGGACGGGCCTCGGGAGCAGTACTTC; CDR3aa: CASSSTRDGPREQYF
v_gene: TRBV15; d_gene: -; j_gene: TRBJ2-5; abundance: few; CDR3nt: TGTGCCACCAGCAGTTTTAACCTTAAAGAAGAGACCCAGTACTTC; CDR3aa: CATSSFNLKEETQYF
v_gene: TRBV19; d_gene: -; j_gene: TRBJ1-1; abundance: -; CDR3nt: TGTGCCACCCATGCTATGAACACTGAAGCTTTCTTT; CDR3aa: CATHAMNTEAFF
v_gene: TRBV11-2; d_gene: -; j_gene: TRBJ2-7; abundance: -; CDR3nt: TGTGCCAGCAGCTCGCACAGATCCTACGAGCAGTACTTC; CDR3aa: CASSSHRSYEQYF
v_gene: TRBV10-3; d_gene: -; j_gene: TRBJ2-2; abundance: -; CDR3nt: TGTGCCATCTCTGACATGTCCGCCGGGGAGCTGTTTTTT; CDR3aa: CAISDMSAGELFF
v_gene: TRBV5-1; d_gene: -; j_gene: TRBJ1-3; abundance: -; CDR3nt: TGCGCCAGCAGCTCGGACAGAAGTGGAAACACCATATATTTT; CDR3aa: CASSSDRSGNTIYF
v_gene: TRBV10-2; d_gene: -; j_gene: TRBJ2-3; abundance: -; CDR3nt: TGCGCCAGCAGTTTGGGTAGGCCTGACACAGATACGCAGTATTTT; CDR3aa: CASSLGRPDTDTQYF
v_gene: TRBV5-1; d_gene: -; j_gene: TRBJ1-4; abundance: -; CDR3nt: TGCGCCAGCAGCCCCGGTGAAGGGGGTGTTGGAAAACTGTTTTTT; CDR3aa: CASSPGEGGVGKLFF
v_gene: TRBV11-2; d_gene: -; j_gene: TRBJ1-1; abundance: -; CDR3nt: TGTGCCAGCAGTAGAGGGGGGATAGCTTTCTTT; CDR3aa: CASSRGGIAFF
v_gene: TRBV19; d_gene: -; j_gene: TRBJ1-5; abundance: medium-sized; CDR3nt: TGTGCCAGTAGTATCTGGGGGGATGGCAATCAGCCCCAGCATTTT; CDR3aa: CASSIWGDGNQPQHF
v_gene: TRBV6-2/TRBV6-3; d_gene: TRBD2; j_gene: TRBJ2-3; abundance: -; CDR3nt: TGTGCCAGCAGCGACAGCCCCCCGGGACTAGCGGGATCTAGCACAGATACGCAGTATTTT; CDR3aa: CASSDSPPGLAGSSTDTQYF
v_gene: TRBV6-5; d_gene: TRBD1; j_gene: TRBJ2-5; abundance: -; CDR3nt: TGTGCCAGCAGTCGACGGACAGGGGGGACCCAGTACTTC; CDR3aa: CASSRRTGGTQYF
v_gene: TRBV4-1; d_gene: -; j_gene: TRBJ1-1; abundance: -; CDR3nt: TGCGCCAGCAGCCCCTCCCCCACAGGGAACACTGAAGCTTTCTTT; CDR3aa: CASSPSPTGNTEAFF
v_gene: TRBV18; d_gene: -; j_gene: TRBJ1-4; abundance: -; CDR3nt: TGTGCCAGCTCACCAAGCCGGGAAAAACTGTTTTTT; CDR3aa: CASSPSREKLFF
v_gene: TRBV7-9; d_gene: -; j_gene: TRBJ1-2; abundance: few; CDR3nt: TGTGCCAGCAGCTTAGGAGGGGCCTACTATGGCTACACCTTC; CDR3aa: CASSLGGAYYGYTF
v_gene: TRBV15; d_gene: -; j_gene: TRBJ1-5; abundance: once; CDR3nt: TGTGCCACCAGCTTTCGACAGAGTAATCAGCCCCAGCATTTT; CDR3aa: CATSFRQSNQPQHF
v_gene: TRBV2; d_gene: -; j_gene: TRBJ1-1; abundance: -; CDR3nt: TGTGCCAGTGAATTACTCGGGGAAATGAACACTGAAGCTTTCTTT; CDR3aa: CASELLGEMNTEAFF
v_gene: TRBV3-1/TRBV3-2; d_gene: -; j_gene: TRBJ1-1; abundance: -; CDR3nt: TGTGCCAGCAGCCAGTTCATGAACACTGAAGCTTTCTTT; CDR3aa: CASSQFMNTEAFF
v_gene: TRBV7-2; d_gene: -; j_gene: TRBJ1-5; abundance: few; CDR3nt: TGTGCCAGCAGCCTCGGGCAGGGAGAGAATCAGCCCCAGCATTTT; CDR3aa: CASSLGQGENQPQHF
v_gene: TRBV6-1; d_gene: TRBD1; j_gene: TRBJ1-2; abundance: once; CDR3nt: TGTGCCAGCAGTGAACAAACAGGGGATGGCTACACCTTC; CDR3aa: CASSEQTGDGYTF
v_gene: TRBV2; d_gene: -; j_gene: TRBJ1-5; abundance: -; CDR3nt: TGTGCCAGCACTACACCCGGGTCCCGTCAGCATTTT; CDR3aa: CASTTPGSRQHF
v_gene: TRBV2; d_gene: -; j_gene: TRBJ1-6; abundance: -; CDR3nt: TGTGCCAGCAAGTTTCAGGGTGCGAGGTCACCCCTCCACTTT; CDR3aa: CASKFQGARSPLHF
v_gene: TRBV4-2; d_gene: -; j_gene: TRBJ2-7; abundance: -; CDR3nt: TGTGCCAGCAGCCAAAACATAGGGGGGCCCAATCCCTACGAGCAGTACTTC; CDR3aa: CASSQNIGGPNPYEQYF
v_gene: TRBV4-1; d_gene: -; j_gene: TRBJ2-3; abundance: once; CDR3nt: TGCGCCAGCAGCCAAGCAGACAGAGGCACAGATACGCAGTATTTT; CDR3aa: CASSQADRGTDTQYF
v_gene: TRBV28; d_gene: -; j_gene: TRBJ2-6; abundance: -; CDR3nt: TGTGCCAGCAGACGTTCTAACAGGCCATCGGGCTCTGGGGCCAACGTCCTGACTTTC; CDR3aa: CASRRSNRPSGSGANVLTF
v_gene: TRBV5-1; d_gene: -; j_gene: TRBJ2-7; abundance: -; CDR3nt: TGCGCCAGCAGCCTCGACCTCTACGAGCAGTACTTC; CDR3aa: CASSLDLYEQYF
v_gene: TRBV7-2; d_gene: -; j_gene: TRBJ2-3; abundance: -; CDR3nt: TGTGCCAGCAGCAGGGTGGCTAGCACAGATACGCAGTATTTT; CDR3aa: CASSRVASTDTQYF
v_gene: TRBV3-1/TRBV3-2; d_gene: -; j_gene: TRBJ2-2; abundance: -; CDR3nt: TGTGCCAGCAGCCAAGTAGTAGTGTACACCGGGGAGCTGTTTTTT; CDR3aa: CASSQVVVYTGELFF
v_gene: TRBV10-1; d_gene: -; j_gene: TRBJ2-3; abundance: -; CDR3nt: TGCGCCAACCCGGGGGAGAGCACAGATACGCAGTATTTT; CDR3aa: CANPGESTDTQYF
v_gene: TRBV27; d_gene: -; j_gene: TRBJ1-4; abundance: once; CDR3nt: TGTGCCAGCAGTTCACAGGCTCTCGGGGAAAAACTGTTTTTT; CDR3aa: CASSSQALGEKLFF
v_gene: TRBV19; d_gene: -; j_gene: TRBJ1-5; abundance: few; CDR3nt: TGTGCCAGTAGAGCCCTCCACCATGAGGGAATTATGCAGCCCCAGCATTTT; CDR3aa: CASRALHHEGIMQPQHF
v_gene: TRBV5-1; d_gene: -; j_gene: TRBJ2-2; abundance: -; CDR3nt: TGCGCCAGCACCCCGTCCAGGGCGGAAACCGGGGAGCTGTTTTTT; CDR3aa: CASTPSRAETGELFF
v_gene: TRBV19; d_gene: -; j_gene: TRBJ1-5; abundance: -; CDR3nt: TGTGCCAGTAGTTTACGAGGATTCAATCAGCCCCAGCATTTT; CDR3aa: CASSLRGFNQPQHF
v_gene: TRBV11-2; d_gene: -; j_gene: TRBJ2-5; abundance: -; CDR3nt: TGTGCCAGCAGACCCCGGACAGGAGGGGAGACCCAGTACTTC; CDR3aa: CASRPRTGGETQYF
v_gene: TRBV3-1/TRBV3-2; d_gene: -; j_gene: TRBJ1-1; abundance: -; CDR3nt: TGTGCCAGCAGCTACAGCACTGAAGCTTTCTTT; CDR3aa: CASSYSTEAFF
v_gene: TRBV27; d_gene: -; j_gene: TRBJ2-7; abundance: -; CDR3nt: TGTGCCAGCAGTTCTAATCCGGGTCCCGTGAACGAGCAGTACTTC; CDR3aa: CASSSNPGPVNEQYF
v_gene: TRBV5-5; d_gene: TRBD1; j_gene: TRBJ1-1; abundance: -; CDR3nt: TGTGCCAGCAGCTTGGCCGGGACAGGGAATGAAGCTTTCTTT; CDR3aa: CASSLAGTGNEAFF
v_gene: TRBV27; d_gene: -; j_gene: TRBJ2-7; abundance: -; CDR3nt: TGTGCCAGCAGTCCCCGGGGCACCCACTACGAGCAGTACTTC; CDR3aa: CASSPRGTHYEQYF
v_gene: TRBV6-5; d_gene: TRBD1; j_gene: TRBJ1-5; abundance: few; CDR3nt: TGTGCCAGCAGCAACAGGGGCCCTCAGCCCCAGCATTTT; CDR3aa: CASSNRGPQPQHF